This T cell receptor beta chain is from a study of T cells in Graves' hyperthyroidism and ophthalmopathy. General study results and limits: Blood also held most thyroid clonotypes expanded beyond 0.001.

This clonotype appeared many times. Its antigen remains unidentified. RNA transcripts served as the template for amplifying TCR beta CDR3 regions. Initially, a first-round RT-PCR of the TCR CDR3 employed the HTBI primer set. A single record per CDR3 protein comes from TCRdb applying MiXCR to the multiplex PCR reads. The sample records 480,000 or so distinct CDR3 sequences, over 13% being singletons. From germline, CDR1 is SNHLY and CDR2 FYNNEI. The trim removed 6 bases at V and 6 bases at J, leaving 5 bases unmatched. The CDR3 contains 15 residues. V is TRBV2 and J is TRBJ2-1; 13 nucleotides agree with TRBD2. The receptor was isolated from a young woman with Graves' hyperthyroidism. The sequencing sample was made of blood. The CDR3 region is CASSTLAGGINEQFF. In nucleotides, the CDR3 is TGTGCCAGCAGCACACTAGCGGGAGGGATCAATGAGCAGTTCTTC.